The present T cell receptor beta chain was sequenced within a study of OX40 agonist ivuxolimab in advanced cancers. TCRdb's table, derived via immunoSEQ multiplex PCR, lists solely in-frame clones and lacks some. The sample includes some 63,000 clones, over 80% of them seen just once. This clonotype was sampled from an adult with an advanced solid tumor such as melanoma, head and neck, liver or kidney cancer. The source material was CD4+ or CD8+ T cells sorted from blood, sampled in a trial of the OX40 agonist ivuxolimab.

The CDR3 coding sequence is TGCAGCGGACTTTGGACGGGAGTTGGTCATGAGCAGTTCTTC. Translated, it gives CSGLWTGVGHEQFF. This chain uses TRBV29-1 with TRBJ2-1; TRBD2 is a possible D gene (6 bases). This CDR3 contains 14 residues. Germline V gene lookup returns CDR1 SQVTM and CDR2 ANQGSEA. V was shortened by 7 bases and J by 8 bases, with 21 bases between the two germline ends.